This T cell receptor beta chain originates from a study of blood T cell repertoires in COVID-19. Using immunoSEQ multiplex PCR, the repertoire was profiled, and TCRdb retains in-frame clones only, with some absent. Of 17,000 or so clones listed, about 81% are singletons. This clonotype originated in a man aged 40-55 years with active or convalescent COVID-19. The sequencing input was peripheral blood.

The CDR3 nucleotides are TGCGCCAGCAGCTTGGCCCTGGGACAGAAAATGAACACTGAAGCTTTCTTT. Encoded protein: CASSLALGQKMNTEAFF. The chain links TRBV5-1 to TRBJ1-1; 7 nucleotides align to TRBD1. V was clipped by 0 bases and J by 0 bases; unmatched bases: 8. The length of the CDR3 is 17 residues. Germline V lookup: CDR1 SGHRS, CDR2 YFSETQ.